This record covers a single TCR beta chain. These data come from a study of preoperative IRX-2 immunotherapy in early breast cancer. Clones were read by immunoSEQ multiplex PCR, and TCRdb kept only the in-frame ones, dropping some. The repertoire holds approximately 3,000 clones, roughly 80% seen once, with around 7.7% in the top ten. Treatment of the sample: preoperative locoregional IRX-2 cytokine immunotherapy. Preoperative locoregional IRX-2 cytokine immunotherapy was tested in the phase Ib source study. CDR3 length: 14 residues. Germline CDR1 and CDR2: MNHGY and SAAAGT. Trimming cost V 6 bases and J 1 base, with 11 bases left between them.

The sequencing here drew on tumor tissue, taken after IRX-2 immunotherapy. The rearrangement joins TRBV6-8 to TRBJ2-3, with D hard to call. The sequence derives from a human donor with breast cancer. This chain's CDR3 is CASSTGLRTDTQYF. The CDR3 region has the DNA TGTGCCAGCAGCACCGGCCTTCGCACAGATACGCAGTATTTT.